This T cell receptor (beta chain) was captured by sequencing in a study of cytomegalovirus exposure and HLA in healthy donors. About the study: Earlier work reported around 110 million unique TCR beta sequences from about 180 million T cells. Overall study findings and caveats: When the data were analyzed later, several of the most significant clusters appeared to be linked to common viral pathogens.

PCR was performed using 60 Vbeta and 13 Jbeta primers. The table came from immunoSEQ multiplex PCR; TCRdb's copy has only in-frame clones and leaves some out. The table lists 50,000 or so clones, 72% of them singletons. Concerning this clone itself: Its antigen is still unknown. The sample has other DNA sequences that encode this CDR3 too.

The TCR was taken from a woman in her fifties or sixties in good health and CMV-seronegative. The source material was PBMCs.

CDR3 nucleotide sequence: TGTGCCAGCTCACAGGGGACTAACACTGAAGCTTTCTTT. The encoded protein is CASSQGTNTEAFF. J is TRBJ1-1 and V is TRBV18; D may be TRBD1 (5 bases). The germline V gene has CDR1 KGHSH and CDR2 LQKENI. This CDR3 has 13 residues. The V end lost 4 bases, the J end lost 2 bases, and 8 bases lay between the germline ends.